The rows below give T cell receptor beta chains drawn from one sample of a study of blood T cell repertoires in COVID-19. Generated by immunoSEQ multiplex PCR, the TCRdb table keeps only in-frame clones and is missing some. The sample includes 200,000 to 250,000 clones, nearly 90% of them seen just once. Material for sequencing was PBMCs or T cells enriched from blood (not recorded which). Receptor source: a man aged 25 to 40 who had recovered from COVID-19. CDR3s include the opening cysteine and the closing phenylalanine or tryptophan. D genes are given only for firm matches. Clone size is shown for a subset of rows, as once, few, many or a class of expanded clone.

d_gene,j_gene,v_gene,len,abundance,CDR3nt,CDR3aa
TRBD2,TRBJ2-3,TRBV5-1,15,NA,TGCGCCAGCCAGTCTACGGGAGGGCCAACAGATACGCAGTATTTT,CASQSTGGPTDTQYF
NA,TRBJ1-4,TRBV28,17,NA,TGTGCCAGCAGTTCTATCCTTGACAGGATGTCTAATGAAAAACTGTTTTTT,CASSSILDRMSNEKLFF
TRBD1,TRBJ2-7,TRBV6-5,14,NA,TGTGCCAGCAGTAACCGGGACAGGGTTTCCGAGCAGTACTTC,CASSNRDRVSEQYF
TRBD1,TRBJ2-1,TRBV9,14,NA,TGTGCCAGCAGCGTTCAGGGGGCCAGCAATGAGCAGTTCTTC,CASSVQGASNEQFF
TRBD2,TRBJ2-5,TRBV7-9,18,NA,TGTGCCAGCAGCTTAGCCGCGGGGTTAGCGGGGGGGCTGGAGACCCAGTACTTC,CASSLAAGLAGGLETQYF
NA,TRBJ2-1,TRBV9,13,NA,TGTGCCAGCAGGTCGGGATCAAACAATGAGCAGTTCTTC,CASRSGSNNEQFF
NA,TRBJ1-2,TRBV10-2,11,NA,TGCGCCAGCAGTGATCAGGGTGGCTACACCTTC,CASSDQGGYTF
NA,TRBJ1-5,TRBV6-4,14,NA,TGTGCCAGCAGACCGGACACTAGCAATCAGCCCCAGCATTTT,CASRPDTSNQPQHF
NA,TRBJ2-2,TRBV27,15,once,TGTGCCAGCACGACCAAAATGGGGAGCACCGGGGAGCTGTTTTTT,CASTTKMGSTGELFF
NA,TRBJ2-6,TRBV19,15,NA,TGTGCCAGTAGCCTAGGGGGGGCTGGGGCCAACGTCCTGACTTTC,CASSLGGAGANVLTF
TRBD1,TRBJ2-7,TRBV19,15,once,TGTGCCAGTAGTATGGTCGGCAGGGGGCCCTACGAGCAGTACTTC,CASSMVGRGPYEQYF
NA,TRBJ2-1,TRBV10-3,13,NA,TGTGCCATCAGACCCCTAGAAAACAATGAGCAGTTCTTC,CAIRPLENNEQFF
TRBD1,TRBJ2-2,TRBV5-4,14,NA,TGTGCCAGCAGTACAGGGGGCGAAGCCGGGGAGCTGTTTTTT,CASSTGGEAGELFF
NA,TRBJ1-3,TRBV5-1,14,NA,TGCGCCAGCAGCTTGCAGGGCCAAGGAAACACCATATATTTT,CASSLQGQGNTIYF
NA,TRBJ1-2,TRBV5-1,14,NA,TGCGCCAGCAGCTTGGTTAACACGGAGTATGGCTACACCTTC,CASSLVNTEYGYTF
TRBD2,TRBJ2-7,TRBV27,17,NA,TGTGCCAGCAGAACCCAAACTAGCGGGAGGCCCCCACGGGAGCAGTACTTC,CASRTQTSGRPPREQYF
NA,TRBJ2-7,TRBV6-5,16,NA,TGTGCCAGCAGTTACTCTGCTAGCCAAAGCTCCTACGAGCAGTACTTC,CASSYSASQSSYEQYF
NA,TRBJ1-2,TRBV4-2,16,NA,TGTGCCAGCAGCCAAGAGCCAGGGCGGACAAACTATGGCTACACCTTC,CASSQEPGRTNYGYTF
TRBD2,TRBJ2-2,TRBV5-1,17,few,TGCGCCAGCAGCACCCGGACTAGCGGGAGGGGCACCGGGGAGCTGTTTTTT,CASSTRTSGRGTGELFF
TRBD1,TRBJ2-5,TRBV5-8,16,NA,TGTGCCAGCAGCACCCACCGACAGGGGGTGCAAGAGACCCAGTACTTC,CASSTHRQGVQETQYF
NA,TRBJ2-7,TRBV7-6,15,once,TGTGCCAGCAGCCTATCCCGATGGGGCACCTACGAGCAGTACTTC,CASSLSRWGTYEQYF
TRBD1,TRBJ2-7,TRBV19,15,NA,TGTGCCAGTAGTTGGGACAGGGGGCTAATTCGCGAGCAGTACTTC,CASSWDRGLIREQYF
NA,TRBJ2-7,TRBV5-1,15,few,TGCGCCAGCAGCTTGGATTCAGTTCCCGCCTACGAGCAGTACTTC,CASSLDSVPAYEQYF
NA,TRBJ1-5,TRBV6-5,13,NA,TGTGCCAGCCATGCTACAGAGAGTCAGCCCCAGCATTTT,CASHATESQPQHF
TRBD1,TRBJ2-7,TRBV11-3,14,NA,TGTGCCAGCAGCACGACAGGGGGCCCCCACGAGCAGTACTTC,CASSTTGGPHEQYF
NA,TRBJ2-2,TRBV10-3,15,NA,TGTGCCATCAGTGAGGTTCGTAGTCTCACCGGGGAGCTGTTTTTT,CAISEVRSLTGELFF
TRBD1,TRBJ1-2,TRBV7-3,14,NA,TGTGCCAGCAGCGAAGGGACAGGGGTGGGCGGCTACACCTTC,CASSEGTGVGGYTF
NA,TRBJ2-3,TRBV7-2,15,NA,TGTGCCAGCAGCTTAGCCCTAAAGGGGGCAGATACGCAGTATTTT,CASSLALKGADTQYF
TRBD1,TRBJ1-1,TRBV12-3/TRBV12-4,11,NA,TGTGCCAGCAGTCAAACAGGGGGAGCTTTCTTT,CASSQTGGAFF
NA,TRBJ2-7,TRBV5-1,14,NA,TGCGCCAGCAGCGGGGGGGCGCAAAGCTACGAGCAGTACTTC,CASSGGAQSYEQYF
TRBD1,TRBJ2-1,TRBV27,14,NA,TGTGCCAGCAGGGTAATCAGGGGGCGGGATGAGCAGTTCTTC,CASRVIRGRDEQFF
TRBD2,TRBJ2-1,TRBV24-1,16,NA,TGTGCCACCAGTGATCCGACTAGCGGGAGATACAATGAGCAGTTCTTC,CATSDPTSGRYNEQFF
NA,TRBJ2-3,TRBV30,13,NA,TGTGCCCGGACAGGGAGGGAAACAGATACGCAGTATTTT,CARTGRETDTQYF
TRBD1,TRBJ1-4,TRBV5-4,14,NA,TGTGCCAGCAGCTTCGGACAGGGGCAGGAAAAACTGTTTTTT,CASSFGQGQEKLFF
NA,TRBJ1-5,TRBV7-2,15,NA,TGTGCCAGCAGCTCCCAGGGAAGCGGCAATCAGCCCCAGCATTTT,CASSSQGSGNQPQHF
TRBD1,TRBJ2-7,TRBV7-2,14,NA,TGTGCCAGCAGCGGACGACAGGGAACCTACGAGCAGTACTTC,CASSGRQGTYEQYF
NA,TRBJ2-2,TRBV11-2,16,few,TGTGCCAGAGGTCAGGGCGGGGCGGAGAACACCGGGGAGCTGTTTTTT,CARGQGGAENTGELFF
NA,TRBJ1-1,TRBV11-2,14,NA,TGTGCCAGCACCCTGACAGTCATGAACACTGAAGCTTTCTTT,CASTLTVMNTEAFF
NA,TRBJ1-6,TRBV25-1,15,NA,TGTGCCAGCAGTACTCAGGGAAGGGATAATTCACCCCTCCACTTT,CASSTQGRDNSPLHF
NA,TRBJ2-1,TRBV10-2,14,NA,TGCGCCAGCACGGTAGCGTCTGCCTACAATGAGCAGTTCTTC,CASTVASAYNEQFF
TRBD1,TRBJ2-5,TRBV7-8,14,NA,TGTGCCAGCAGGACGGGACAGCTCCCAGAGACCCAGTACTTC,CASRTGQLPETQYF
TRBD2,TRBJ2-1,TRBV27,15,NA,TGTGCCAGCAGTTTGGTGACTAGCGGGAACAATGAGCAGTTCTTC,CASSLVTSGNNEQFF